The text below deals with one T cell receptor (beta chain). The record originates from a study of CD8+ T cells in alopecia areata. RNA, once extracted, was reverse transcribed into cDNA for use as the sequencing template. Method: immunoSEQ multiplex PCR; TCRdb's copy keeps in-frame clones and lacks some. The table includes about 140,000 clones, approximately 90% detected once. V was shortened by 0 bases and J by 2 bases, with 14 bases between the two germline ends. The CDR3 has 16 amino acids. Germline V CDR1 and CDR2: KGHSH, LQKENI. Treatment reported: oral pan-JAK inhibitor, 5-10 mg twice daily. This sample comprised CD8+ T cells sorted from blood, obtained at week 4, from a patient treated with tofacitinib. This receptor was identified in a human donor with alopecia areata. The V gene is TRBV18, the J gene TRBJ2-7, with D perhaps TRBD1 (6 bases). The CDR3 region has the DNA TGTGCCAGCTCACCACCCCGGGCAGGGGAGACCTACGAGCAGTACTTC. Translated, it gives CASSPPRAGETYEQYF.